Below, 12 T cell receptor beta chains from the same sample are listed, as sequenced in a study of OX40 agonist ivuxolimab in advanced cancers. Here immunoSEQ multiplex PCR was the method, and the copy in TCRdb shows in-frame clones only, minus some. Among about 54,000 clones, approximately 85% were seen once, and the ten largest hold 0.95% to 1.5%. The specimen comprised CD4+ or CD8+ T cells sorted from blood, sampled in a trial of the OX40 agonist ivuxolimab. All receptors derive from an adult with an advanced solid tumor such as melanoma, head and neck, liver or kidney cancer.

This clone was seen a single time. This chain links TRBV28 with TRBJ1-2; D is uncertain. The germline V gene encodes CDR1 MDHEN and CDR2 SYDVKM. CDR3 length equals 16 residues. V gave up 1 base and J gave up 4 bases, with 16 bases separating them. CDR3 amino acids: CASSLYSPRSSYGYTF. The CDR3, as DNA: TGTGCCAGCAGTTTATATTCTCCACGAAGCTCCTATGGCTACACCTTC.

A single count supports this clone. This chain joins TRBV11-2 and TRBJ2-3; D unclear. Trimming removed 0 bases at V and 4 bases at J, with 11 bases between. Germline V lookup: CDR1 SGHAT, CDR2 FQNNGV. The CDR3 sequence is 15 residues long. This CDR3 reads CASSLDSQLADTQYF. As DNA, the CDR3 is TGTGCCAGCAGCTTAGATTCCCAGCTGGCAGATACGCAGTATTTT.

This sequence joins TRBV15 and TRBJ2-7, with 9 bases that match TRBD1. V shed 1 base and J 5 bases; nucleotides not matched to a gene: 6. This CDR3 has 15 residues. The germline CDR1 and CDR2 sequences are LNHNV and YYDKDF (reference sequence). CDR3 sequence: CATSRGGTGYHEQYF. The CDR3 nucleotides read TGTGCCACCAGCAGAGGTGGGACAGGGTACCACGAGCAGTACTTC.

The CDR3 DNA is TGTGCCAGCAGTTCTCCGGGGGGGGCCGCGTGGAAGACCCAGTACTTC. It codes for CASSSPGGAAWKTQYF. This chain uses TRBV28 with TRBJ2-5; 8 nucleotides match TRBD2. Germline V gene data show CDR1 as MDHEN and CDR2 as SYDVKM. V trimming: 4 bases; J trimming: 6 bases; junction bases outside the gene matches: 13. The CDR3 sequence is 16 residues long.

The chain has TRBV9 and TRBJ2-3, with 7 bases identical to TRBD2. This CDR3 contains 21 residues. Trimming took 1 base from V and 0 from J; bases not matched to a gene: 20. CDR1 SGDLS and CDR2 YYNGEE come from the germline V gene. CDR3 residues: CASSVKASAGEPIPSTDTQYF. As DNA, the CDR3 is TGTGCCAGCAGCGTAAAAGCGTCGGCGGGAGAGCCGATACCTAGCACAGATACGCAGTATTTT. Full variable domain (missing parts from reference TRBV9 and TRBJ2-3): DSGVTQTPKHLITATGQRVTLRCSPRSGDLSVYWYQQSLDQGLQFLIQYYNGEERAKGNILERFSAQQFPDLHSELNLSSLELGDSALYFCASSVKASAGEPIPSTDTQYFGPGTRLTVL.

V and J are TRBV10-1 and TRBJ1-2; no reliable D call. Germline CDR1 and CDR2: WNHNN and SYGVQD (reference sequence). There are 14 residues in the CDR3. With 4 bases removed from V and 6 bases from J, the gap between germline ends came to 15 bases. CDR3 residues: CASSAAGRRDGYTF. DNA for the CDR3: TGCGCCAGCAGTGCTGCCGGGCGTAGGGATGGCTACACCTTC.

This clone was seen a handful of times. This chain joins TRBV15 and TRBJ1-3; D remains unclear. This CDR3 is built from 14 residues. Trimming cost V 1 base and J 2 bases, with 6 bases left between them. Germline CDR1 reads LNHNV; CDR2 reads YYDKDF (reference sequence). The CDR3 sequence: CATSRGTAGNTIYF. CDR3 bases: TGTGCCACCAGCAGAGGTACGGCTGGAAACACCATATATTTT.

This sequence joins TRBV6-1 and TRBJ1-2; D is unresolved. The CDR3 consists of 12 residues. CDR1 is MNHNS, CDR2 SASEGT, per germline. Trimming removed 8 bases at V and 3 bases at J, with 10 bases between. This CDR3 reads CASPGVYYGYTF. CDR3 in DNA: TGTGCCAGCCCCGGGGTTTACTATGGCTACACCTTC.

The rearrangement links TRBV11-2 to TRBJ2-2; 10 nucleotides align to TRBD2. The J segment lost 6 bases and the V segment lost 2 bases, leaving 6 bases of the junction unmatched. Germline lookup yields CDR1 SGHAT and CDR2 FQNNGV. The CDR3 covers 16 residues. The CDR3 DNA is TGTGCCAGCAGCTTAACTAGCGGGATCATTCCCGGGGAGCTGTTTTTT. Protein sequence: CASSLTSGIIPGELFF. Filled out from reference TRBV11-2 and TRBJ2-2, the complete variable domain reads EAGVAQSPRYKIIEKRQSVAFWCNPISGHATLYWYQQILGQGPKLLIQFQNNGVVDDSQLPKDRFSAERLKGVDSTLKIQPAKLEDSAVYLCASSLTSGIIPGELFFGEGSRLTVL.

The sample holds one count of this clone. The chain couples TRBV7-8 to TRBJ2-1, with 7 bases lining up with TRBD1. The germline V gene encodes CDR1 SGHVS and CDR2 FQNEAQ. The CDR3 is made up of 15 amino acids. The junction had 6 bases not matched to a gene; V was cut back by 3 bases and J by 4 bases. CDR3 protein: CASSFPGTEYNEQFF. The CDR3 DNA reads TGTGCCAGCAGCTTCCCAGGGACAGAATACAATGAGCAGTTCTTC.

The CDR3 nucleotides read TGTGCCAGCAGCTTATACCCAGGGGGGGCACTAGGCACTGAAGCTTTCTTT. It is translated as CASSLYPGGALGTEAFF. V is TRBV11-2 and J is TRBJ1-1, with 7 bases that match TRBD1. The CDR3 is 17 residues long. The germline CDR1 and CDR2 sequences are SGHAT and FQNNGV. V shed 2 bases and J 4 bases; nucleotides not matched to a gene: 13.

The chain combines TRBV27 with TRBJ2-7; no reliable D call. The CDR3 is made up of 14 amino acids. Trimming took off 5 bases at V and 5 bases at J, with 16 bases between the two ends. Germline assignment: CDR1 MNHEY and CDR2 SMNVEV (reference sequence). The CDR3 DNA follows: TGTGCCAGCAGTCCCCCCTCGTCCGGTAACGAGCAGTACTTC. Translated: CASSPPSSGNEQYF.